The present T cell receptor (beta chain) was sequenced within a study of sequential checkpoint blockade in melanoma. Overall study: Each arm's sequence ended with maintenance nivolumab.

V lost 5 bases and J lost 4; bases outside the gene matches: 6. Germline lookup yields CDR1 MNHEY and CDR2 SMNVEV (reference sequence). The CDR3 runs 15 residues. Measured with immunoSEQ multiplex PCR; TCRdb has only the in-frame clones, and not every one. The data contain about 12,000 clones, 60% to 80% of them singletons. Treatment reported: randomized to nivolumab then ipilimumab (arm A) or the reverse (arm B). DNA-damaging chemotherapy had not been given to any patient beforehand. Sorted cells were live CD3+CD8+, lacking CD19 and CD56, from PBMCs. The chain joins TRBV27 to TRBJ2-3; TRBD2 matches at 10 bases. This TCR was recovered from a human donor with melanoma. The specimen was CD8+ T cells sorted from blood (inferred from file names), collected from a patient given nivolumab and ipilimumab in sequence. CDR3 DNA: TGTGCCAGCAGTCCCTCAGCGGGAGGGTCAGATACGCAGTATTTT. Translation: CASSPSAGGSDTQYF.